This T cell receptor (beta chain) was profiled in a study of follicular helper T cells after annual influenza vaccination. The study, taken as a whole, reports: ICOS+CD38+ cTfh clonality tracked population frequency, and its change tracked circulating plasmablast change.

Germline V gene data show CDR1 as SGHTA and CDR2 as FQGNSA. The CDR3 covers 14 residues. J lost 6 bases, V lost 8 bases, and 8 bases had no gene match. Time point: 2014-2015 season, pre-vaccination. Per time point, roughly 40-110 mL of blood was sampled. On this clone itself: Antigen specificity is unknown.

Survey level resolution was used for TCRB sequencing. Sequenced by immunoSEQ multiplex PCR; TCRdb stores in-frame clones only, minus some. The table has roughly 14,000 clones, approximately 85% seen once. The chain couples TRBV7-2 to TRBJ2-3, with 10 bases aligning to TRBD2. The sequence came from an adult who received the influenza vaccine. The material was CXCR5- memory CD4+ T cells sorted from blood, obtained on the day of influenza vaccination. The DNA for the CDR3 is TGTGCCAGCTCCGGAGCGGGGGGGTGGGATACGCAGTATTTT. It yields the protein CASSGAGGWDTQYF.